A selection of T cell receptor beta chains follows, all from one sample in a study of T cells in tuberculosis. The repertoire was sequenced with immunoSEQ multiplex PCR; TCRdb's copy has only in-frame clones and lacks some. The sample lists roughly 33,000 clones; approximately 90% were seen once. Sequenced: PBMCs. Receptor source: a donor aged 10-29 years with latent tuberculosis or without tuberculosis infection. CDR3s include the opening cysteine and the closing phenylalanine or tryptophan. Fields, in order: CDR3 DNA, CDR3 protein, V gene, J gene, D gene, clone size. A D gene is named only where the DNA matches it firmly. Expanded clones get a size class; other rows say once, few or many, or leave the size out.

CDR3 DNA: TGCGCCAGCAGCCCCAGAAGGGGATTTGATAGCAATCAGCCCCAGCATTTT
CDR3 protein: CASSPRRGFDSNQPQHF
V gene: TRBV4-1
J gene: TRBJ1-5
D gene: NA
clone size: few

CDR3 DNA: TGCAGCGTAAGGGTAGGGGCCAATCAGCCCCAGCATTTT
CDR3 protein: CSVRVGANQPQHF
V gene: TRBV29-1
J gene: TRBJ1-5
D gene: NA
clone size: NA

CDR3 DNA: TGTGCCTCAGGTCGGCCCGCCTCCTACAATGAGCAGTTCTTC
CDR3 protein: CASGRPASYNEQFF
V gene: TRBV5-4
J gene: TRBJ2-1
D gene: NA
clone size: NA

CDR3 DNA: TGTGCCAGCAGTGACAGGGGGGAGACCCAGTACTTC
CDR3 protein: CASSDRGETQYF
V gene: TRBV6-1
J gene: TRBJ2-5
D gene: TRBD1
clone size: once

CDR3 DNA: TGTGCTAGTGGTACTGGACTAGTCGCAGATACGCAGTATTTT
CDR3 protein: CASGTGLVADTQYF
V gene: TRBV12-5
J gene: TRBJ2-3
D gene: TRBD2
clone size: NA

CDR3 DNA: TGTGCCAGCAGCTTACAGATCCAAGAGACCCAGTACTTC
CDR3 protein: CASSLQIQETQYF
V gene: TRBV7-8
J gene: TRBJ2-5
D gene: NA
clone size: NA

CDR3 DNA: TGTGCCAGCAGTTGGACTGGATGGTTCAATGAGCAGTTCTTC
CDR3 protein: CASSWTGWFNEQFF
V gene: TRBV6-5
J gene: TRBJ2-1
D gene: NA
clone size: once

CDR3 DNA: TGCGCCAGCAGCCAAGGCAGGGGGTCCTACGAGCAGTACTTC
CDR3 protein: CASSQGRGSYEQYF
V gene: TRBV4-1
J gene: TRBJ2-7
D gene: TRBD1
clone size: NA

CDR3 DNA: TGTGCCAGCAGCGTAGTAGAAGGGGCCGGGGAGCTGTTTTTT
CDR3 protein: CASSVVEGAGELFF
V gene: TRBV9
J gene: TRBJ2-2
D gene: NA
clone size: NA

CDR3 DNA: TGTGCCAGAGGACAAGATACCTTTTTAGCCAAAAACATTCAGTACTTC
CDR3 protein: CARGQDTFLAKNIQYF
V gene: TRBV6-4
J gene: TRBJ2-4
D gene: NA
clone size: NA

CDR3 DNA: TGTGCCAGCAGTTCGGGACTAGCTATCCACGAGCAGTACTTC
CDR3 protein: CASSSGLAIHEQYF
V gene: TRBV27
J gene: TRBJ2-7
D gene: TRBD2
clone size: NA

CDR3 DNA: TGTGCCAGCAGCTCGAGTTTCAGGGGGCCGGGCGGCAACTATGGCTACACCTTC
CDR3 protein: CASSSSFRGPGGNYGYTF
V gene: TRBV7-8
J gene: TRBJ1-2
D gene: TRBD1
clone size: once

CDR3 DNA: TGTGCCAGCAGTCCCCCAGGGACTGGGGCCAACGTCCTGACTTTC
CDR3 protein: CASSPPGTGANVLTF
V gene: TRBV6-5
J gene: TRBJ2-6
D gene: NA
clone size: NA

CDR3 DNA: TGTGCCAGCTCCCCTACCCGAGGCTTTTTGGACACTGAAGCTTTCTTT
CDR3 protein: CASSPTRGFLDTEAFF
V gene: TRBV18
J gene: TRBJ1-1
D gene: NA
clone size: NA

CDR3 DNA: TGCGCCAGCAGCCAAGGGGGCCTGAGCACAGATACGCAGTATTTT
CDR3 protein: CASSQGGLSTDTQYF
V gene: TRBV4-1
J gene: TRBJ2-3
D gene: NA
clone size: NA

CDR3 DNA: TGTGCCAGCAGCCGGGGATCCGGTGAAGCTTTCTTT
CDR3 protein: CASSRGSGEAFF
V gene: TRBV9
J gene: TRBJ1-1
D gene: NA
clone size: NA

CDR3 DNA: TGTGCCAGCAGCGAGTGGGGACAGGGAGAAACGGAGCAGTACTTC
CDR3 protein: CASSEWGQGETEQYF
V gene: TRBV9
J gene: TRBJ2-7
D gene: TRBD1
clone size: NA

CDR3 DNA: TGTGCCAGCAGCTCTCCAGGGGGGATCTACGAGCAGTACTTC
CDR3 protein: CASSSPGGIYEQYF
V gene: TRBV7-9
J gene: TRBJ2-7
D gene: NA
clone size: NA

CDR3 DNA: TGTGCCAGCAGCTCCCCTAGGGGGATCTACGAGCAGTACTTC
CDR3 protein: CASSSPRGIYEQYF
V gene: TRBV7-9
J gene: TRBJ2-7
D gene: NA
clone size: NA

CDR3 DNA: TGTGCCAGCAGTGAAGCTAGCGGGAGGGCCAATGAGCAGTTCTTC
CDR3 protein: CASSEASGRANEQFF
V gene: TRBV6-4
J gene: TRBJ2-1
D gene: TRBD2
clone size: NA

CDR3 DNA: TGTGCCAGCAGCTTGGCCAGGGACTTCAATGAGCAGTTCTTC
CDR3 protein: CASSLARDFNEQFF
V gene: TRBV5-4
J gene: TRBJ2-1
D gene: NA
clone size: NA

CDR3 DNA: TGTGCCAGCAGTTCTCGGGGGGGCCGACGAGATACGCAGTATTTT
CDR3 protein: CASSSRGGRRDTQYF
V gene: TRBV28
J gene: TRBJ2-3
D gene: TRBD2
clone size: NA

CDR3 DNA: TGTGCCACCAGCAGACGCGGGGAGAGTTCACCCCTCCACTTT
CDR3 protein: CATSRRGESSPLHF
V gene: TRBV15
J gene: TRBJ1-6
D gene: NA
clone size: NA

CDR3 DNA: TGTGCCAGCAGTTCGTCCGGACAGGTCCCGGGGGTGGAGCAGTACTTC
CDR3 protein: CASSSSGQVPGVEQYF
V gene: TRBV27
J gene: TRBJ2-7
D gene: NA
clone size: NA

CDR3 DNA: TGTGCCAGCAGTTACCCAGGATCTGGAAACACCATATATTTT
CDR3 protein: CASSYPGSGNTIYF
V gene: TRBV6-5
J gene: TRBJ1-3
D gene: NA
clone size: NA

CDR3 DNA: TGTGCCAGCAGGGACAGGGATACTACCTACGAGCAGTACTTC
CDR3 protein: CASRDRDTTYEQYF
V gene: TRBV6-5
J gene: TRBJ2-7
D gene: TRBD1
clone size: NA

CDR3 DNA: TGTGCCAGCAGCTCGAGACAGGGGGCAACCTCCAAAAACATTCAGTACTTC
CDR3 protein: CASSSRQGATSKNIQYF
V gene: TRBV11-2
J gene: TRBJ2-4
D gene: TRBD1
clone size: once